Listed below are T cell receptor beta chains from one sample, sequenced in a study of T cell responses to AZD1222 COVID-19 vaccine. Assay: immunoSEQ multiplex PCR; the TCRdb copy retains only in-frame clones and omits some. The sample carries around 52,000 clones, about 86% recorded once. This sample comprised peripheral blood, obtained on day 0 of AZD1222 vaccination. The receptors originated from an adult in good health. The CDR3 runs from the conserved cysteine through the conserved F or W. Fields, in order: J gene, CDR3 length, clone size, V gene, D gene, CDR3 protein, CDR3 DNA. D genes are given only for firm matches. Only some rows state a clone size, as once, few, many or a class for expanded clones.

TRBJ2-7	12	-	TRBV7-8	-	CASSLESYEQYF	TGTGCCAGCAGCTTAGAGTCCTACGAGCAGTACTTC
TRBJ1-4	13	-	TRBV30	TRBD1	CAWSVAGGRKLFF	TGTGCCTGGAGTGTGGCAGGGGGCAGAAAACTGTTTTTT
TRBJ1-4	14	-	TRBV29-1	TRBD1	CSVPGTGVNEKLFF	TGCAGCGTCCCCGGGACAGGGGTTAATGAAAAACTGTTTTTT
TRBJ2-7	15	once	TRBV7-2	TRBD2	CASSFWTSGTYEQYF	TGTGCCAGCAGCTTTTGGACTAGCGGGACCTACGAGCAGTACTTC
TRBJ2-7	12	few	TRBV4-2	-	CASSHGNYEQYF	TGTGCCAGCAGCCATGGAAATTACGAGCAGTACTTC
TRBJ2-3	14	-	TRBV3-1/TRBV3-2	-	CASSPTGPTDTQYF	TGTGCCAGCAGCCCTACAGGGCCCACAGATACGCAGTATTTT
TRBJ1-5	14	-	TRBV9	-	CASSVGQSNQPQHF	TGTGCCAGCAGCGTTGGACAGTCCAATCAGCCCCAGCATTTT
TRBJ1-1	15	few	TRBV19	-	CASIKIRGTGAEAFF	TGTGCCAGTATAAAGATCAGGGGTACGGGGGCTGAAGCTTTCTTT
TRBJ1-2	14	-	TRBV10-2	-	CASSERTDSYGYTF	TGCGCCAGCAGTGAGAGGACAGACTCCTATGGCTACACCTTC
TRBJ2-1	12	-	TRBV3-1/TRBV3-2	-	CASSQGSSKQFF	TGTGCCAGCAGCCAAGGTTCTAGCAAGCAGTTCTTC
TRBJ2-5	16	-	TRBV6-2/TRBV6-3	-	CASSYEGQPTGETQYF	TGTGCCAGCAGTTACGAGGGGCAACCTACCGGAGAGACCCAGTACTTC
TRBJ2-5	15	-	TRBV24-1	-	CATSDRVNLEETQYF	TGTGCCACCAGTGATCGGGTCAACCTGGAGGAGACCCAGTACTTC
TRBJ2-7	14	many	TRBV12-2	-	CASRLGLCGYEQYF	TGTGCAAGTCGCTTGGGTTTGTGTGGCTACGAGCAGTACTTC
TRBJ1-5	14	-	TRBV2	-	CASSADGSNQPQHF	TGTGCCAGCAGCGCCGACGGGAGCAATCAGCCCCAGCATTTT
TRBJ1-1	13	-	TRBV6-5	-	CASKQDKNTEAFF	TGTGCCAGCAAACAGGACAAGAACACTGAAGCTTTCTTT
TRBJ1-1	15	-	TRBV3-1/TRBV3-2	-	CASSQTWASDTEAFF	TGTGCCAGCAGCCAAACGTGGGCTTCGGACACTGAAGCTTTCTTT
TRBJ1-5	13	-	TRBV6-1	-	CASSEASNQPQHF	TGTGCCAGCAGTGAAGCGAGCAATCAGCCCCAGCATTTT
TRBJ1-1	11	-	TRBV3-1/TRBV3-2	-	CASSQGGWAFF	TGTGCCAGCAGCCAAGGTGGTTGGGCTTTCTTT
TRBJ1-5	18	-	TRBV18	-	CASSLTYSGTDSNQPQHF	TGTGCCAGCTCACTAACTTATTCCGGGACGGATAGCAATCAGCCCCAGCATTTT
TRBJ2-1	13	-	TRBV4-1	-	CAASASSYNEQFF	TGCGCGGCTAGCGCGAGCTCCTACAATGAGCAGTTCTTC
TRBJ1-1	15	-	TRBV7-3	-	CASSLMGRANTEAFF	TGTGCCAGCAGCTTAATGGGCAGGGCGAACACTGAAGCTTTCTTT
TRBJ1-5	13	-	TRBV7-8	-	CASSLTAGQPQHF	TGTGCCAGCAGCTTAACCGCTGGACAGCCCCAGCATTTT
TRBJ2-1	12	medium-sized	TRBV4-2	-	CASSQGIGEQFF	TGTGCCAGCAGCCAAGGAATTGGTGAGCAGTTCTTC
TRBJ2-3	19	-	TRBV7-2	TRBD2	CASSSPRTSGRPSTDTQYF	TGTGCCAGCAGCTCGCCGAGGACTAGCGGGAGGCCTAGCACAGATACGCAGTATTTT
TRBJ1-1	20	-	TRBV28	-	CASSFIFWGKGGQRNTEAFF	TGTGCCAGCAGTTTTATCTTTTGGGGAAAAGGGGGGCAGAGGAACACTGAAGCTTTCTTT
TRBJ2-7	14	few	TRBV5-1	-	CASSLSGHTYEQYF	TGCGCCAGCAGCTTGTCGGGACACACCTACGAGCAGTACTTC
TRBJ2-3	15	-	TRBV5-1	TRBD2	CASSLSAGVTDTQYF	TGCGCCAGCAGCTTGTCGGCGGGAGTCACAGATACGCAGTATTTT
TRBJ1-6	13	-	TRBV7-2	TRBD1	CASGRSTGGQGYF	TGTGCCAGCGGACGCAGTACCGGCGGACAGGGTTACTTT
TRBJ2-5	15	-	TRBV7-9	TRBD1	CASSIRDSQSEAQYF	TGTGCCAGCAGCATCCGGGACAGCCAGTCTGAGGCCCAGTACTTC
TRBJ2-3	17	-	TRBV21-1	-	CASSKAVEGQGAVTQYF	TGTGCCAGCAGCAAAGCAGTAGAGGGACAGGGGGCCGTTACGCAGTATTTT
TRBJ2-5	18	-	TRBV2	TRBD2	CASSVSASGSGRKETQYF	TGTGCCAGCAGTGTGTCGGCTAGCGGGAGTGGGCGAAAAGAGACCCAGTACTTC
TRBJ1-2	15	-	TRBV14	-	CASSHRGPANYGYTF	TGTGCCAGCAGCCACAGGGGACCTGCTAACTATGGCTACACCTTC
TRBJ1-6	13	once	TRBV30	-	CAWSARYNSPLHF	TGTGCCTGGAGTGCTCGATATAATTCACCCCTCCACTTT
TRBJ1-2	11	-	TRBV19	-	CATDGPYGYTF	TGTGCCACTGACGGCCCCTATGGCTACACCTTC
TRBJ1-1	16	-	TRBV28	-	CASNPGGAPANTEAFF	TGTGCCAGCAATCCGGGAGGGGCCCCGGCGAACACTGAAGCTTTCTTT
TRBJ2-7	12	-	TRBV6-6	-	CASSYSRAEQYF	TGTGCCAGCAGTTACTCTAGGGCCGAGCAGTACTTC
TRBJ2-7	13	few	TRBV30	-	CAWTRPLRYEQYF	TGTGCCTGGACTCGCCCCCTGAGGTACGAGCAGTACTTC
TRBJ1-4	14	-	TRBV14	-	CASSQNRVNEKLFF	TGTGCCAGCAGCCAAAACAGGGTTAATGAAAAACTGTTTTTT
TRBJ1-5	14	-	TRBV6-5	-	CASREGGGGQPQHF	TGTGCCAGCAGGGAGGGGGGGGGAGGCCAGCCCCAGCATTTT
TRBJ2-7	13	-	TRBV6-5	TRBD1	CASSLRQGDEQYF	TGTGCCAGCAGCCTCAGACAGGGGGACGAGCAGTACTTC
TRBJ2-3	19	-	TRBV28	TRBD2	CASSSRFSTPTSGKGTQYF	TGTGCCAGCAGTTCCCGTTTTTCGACCCCGACTAGCGGAAAGGGTACGCAGTATTTT
TRBJ2-7	13	-	TRBV29-1	TRBD1	CSAQGAASNEQYF	TGCAGCGCCCAGGGGGCGGCCTCCAACGAGCAGTACTTC
TRBJ1-1	12	-	TRBV19	-	CASRGGRTEAFF	TGTGCCAGTAGAGGGGGTAGAACTGAAGCTTTCTTT
TRBJ1-6	17	-	TRBV28	TRBD1	CASSQQGASSYNSPLHF	TGTGCCAGCAGCCAACAGGGGGCAAGCTCCTATAATTCACCCCTCCACTTT
TRBJ2-7	14	-	TRBV6-1	-	CASKNPTLRDEQYF	TGTGCCAGCAAAAACCCCACCCTAAGGGACGAGCAGTACTTC